The 25 T cell receptor beta chains presented below share a single source sample, sequenced in a study of T cell responses to AZD1222 COVID-19 vaccine. The method was immunoSEQ multiplex PCR; TCRdb's version includes in-frame clones alone and lacks a portion of them. The sample lists some 150,000 clones; just under 95% were seen once. The specimen comprised peripheral blood, sampled on day 0 of AZD1222 vaccination. Source of these receptors: an adult in good health.

The chain couples TRBV2 to TRBJ1-5; no reliable D call. Germline V gives CDR1 SNHLY, CDR2 FYNNEI. The CDR3 covers 12 residues. V shed 2 bases and J shed 6 bases, with 5 bases lying between them. This CDR3 is CASSELSQPQHF. The CDR3 bases are TGTGCCAGCAGTGAATTGAGTCAGCCCCAGCATTTT.

The rearrangement links TRBV7-9 to TRBJ1-1, with D possibly matching TRBD1 (6 bases). Trimming pared 4 bases from V and 4 bases from J, leaving 10 bases between. This CDR3 comprises 13 residues. CDR1 is SEHNR and CDR2 is FQNEAQ in the germline V gene (reference sequence). In DNA, the CDR3 is TGTGCCAGCAGCTGGACAGAACGCACTGAAGCTTTCTTT. It codes for CASSWTERTEAFF.

This chain uses TRBV5-1 with TRBJ2-5; D tentatively reads TRBD1 or TRBD2 (5 bases each). The germline gives CDR1 SGHRS, CDR2 YFSETQ. This CDR3 spans 14 amino acids. With 0 bases removed from V and 5 bases from J, the gap between germline ends came to 11 bases. CDR3 amino acids: CASSLGRDRETQYF. CDR3 DNA sequence: TGCGCCAGCAGCTTGGGTCGGGACCGGGAGACCCAGTACTTC. The whole variable domain, remainder taken from reference TRBV5-1 and TRBJ2-5, is KAGVTQTPRYLIKTRGQQVTLSCSPISGHRSVSWYQQTPGQGLQFLFEYFSETQRNKGNFPGRFSGRQFSNSRSEMNVSTLELGDSALYLCASSLGRDRETQYFGPGTRLLVL.

CDR3 residues: CASSLLYQPQHF. The DNA of the CDR3 is TGTGCCAGCAGCCTCCTTTACCAGCCCCAGCATTTT. V and J are TRBV7-8 and TRBJ1-5; no firm D call. This CDR3 is built from 12 residues. The V end lost 5 bases, the J end lost 7 bases, and 9 bases lay between the germline ends. The germline V gene encodes CDR1 SGHVS and CDR2 FQNEAQ.

This chain links TRBV19 with TRBJ1-5; 8 bases match TRBD1. Germline assignment: CDR1 LNHDA and CDR2 SQIVND (reference sequence). The CDR3 consists of 15 residues. V was clipped by 6 bases and J by 4 bases; unmatched bases: 8. CDR3: CASRPDRVGNQPQHF. DNA of the CDR3: TGTGCCAGTAGACCGGACAGGGTAGGGAATCAGCCCCAGCATTTT.

V and J are TRBV5-6 and TRBJ2-1, with D uncertain. Germline V gives CDR1 SGHDT, CDR2 YYEEEE. Trimming removed 5 bases at V and 4 bases at J, with 4 bases between. CDR3 size: 11 residues. For the CDR3, the DNA is TGTGCCAGCAGGCTTTACAATGAGCAGTTCTTC. Its translation is CASRLYNEQFF. Full variable domain (remainder filled in from reference TRBV5-6 and TRBJ2-1): DAGVTQSPTHLIKTRGQQVTLRCSPKSGHDTVSWYQQALGQGPQFIFQYYEEEERQRGNFPDRFSGHQFPNYSSELNVNALLLGDSALYLCASRLYNEQFFGPGTRLTVL.

This clone was observed a single time. The gene calls are TRBV14 and TRBJ1-3, with D perhaps TRBD1 (5 bases). The CDR3 is 15 amino acids. Germline V lookup: CDR1 SGHDN, CDR2 FVKESK. The germline V and J ends were trimmed by 2 bases and 1 base, with 9 bases remaining between them. The CDR3 sequence is CASSQLQGSGNTIYF. In nucleotides, the CDR3 is TGTGCCAGCAGCCAATTGCAGGGTTCTGGAAACACCATATATTTT.

The rearrangement uses TRBV19 and TRBJ1-3; TRBD1 matches at 8 bases. Per germline, CDR1 LNHDA and CDR2 SQIVND (reference sequence). The V gene end was trimmed by 7 bases and the J gene end by 0 bases; junction bases not matched to a gene: 5. The CDR3 is 15 residues long. This chain's CDR3 is CASNDRGLSGNTIYF. In DNA, the CDR3 is TGTGCCAGTAACGACAGGGGACTCTCTGGAAACACCATATATTTT.

The V and J genes are TRBV7-9 and TRBJ1-1, with D uncertain. The germline V and J ends were trimmed by 8 bases and 1 base, with 14 bases remaining between them. The CDR3 sequence is 14 residues long. CDR1 is SEHNR and CDR2 is FQNEAQ in the germline V gene (reference sequence). CDR3 bases: TGTGCCAGCCCAACCCGGACGGGGAACACTGAAGCTTTCTTT. Its translation is CASPTRTGNTEAFF.

The chain employs TRBV2 and TRBJ2-3; TRBD2 matches 13 bases. The CDR3 contains 17 residues. Germline V gene data show CDR1 as SNHLY and CDR2 as FYNNEI. The V and J ends lost 4 bases and 4 bases, in that order; junction bases with no gene match: 8. CDR3 sequence reads: CASSGTSGGVRADTQYF. DNA of the CDR3: TGTGCCAGCAGTGGAACTAGCGGGGGGGTGAGAGCAGATACGCAGTATTTT.

The rearrangement uses TRBV29-1 and TRBJ2-1; 8 nucleotides match TRBD2. Germline CDR1 and CDR2: SQVTM and ANQGSEA. The length of the CDR3 is 13 residues. The V and J ends lost 2 bases and 6 bases, in that order; junction bases with no gene match: 3. For the CDR3, the DNA is TGCAGCGTTGAACGGCGGGGGGCCAATGAGCAGTTCTTC. It is translated as CSVERRGANEQFF.

This chain links TRBV6-2 or TRBV6-3 with TRBJ2-7, with 11 positions matching TRBD1. The CDR3 sequence is 17 residues long. With V trimmed by 2 bases and J by 6 bases, 12 bases remained unmatched. Germline V CDR1 and CDR2: MNHEY, SVGEGT. The CDR3 coding sequence is TGTGCCAGCAGTTACATTCGGACAGGGGGCTCTAATTCCGAGCAGTACTTC. It encodes CASSYIRTGGSNSEQYF.

The chain is built from TRBV11-1 and TRBJ2-7; weak D call: TRBD1 (6 bases). Germline V gene sequence: CDR1 SGHAT, CDR2 FQDESV (reference sequence). Trimming removed 5 bases at V and 1 base at J, with 12 bases between. The CDR3 spans 14 residues. The CDR3 nucleotides read TGTGCCAGCAGCCAGACAGGAGCTTCCTACGAGCAGTACTTC. Translated: CASSQTGASYEQYF.

The chain couples TRBV18 to TRBJ1-4; 9 bases line up with TRBD1. The CDR3 has 13 residues. Per germline, CDR1 KGHSH and CDR2 LQKENI. The V and J ends lost 6 bases and 6 bases, in that order; junction bases with no gene match: 2. The CDR3 reads CASSRDRDEKLFF. CDR3 DNA sequence: TGTGCCAGCTCGCGGGACAGGGATGAAAAACTGTTTTTT.

This clone was seen just once. The V and J genes are TRBV19 and TRBJ1-5; no firm D call. The CDR3 totals 13 residues. Germline V lookup: CDR1 LNHDA, CDR2 SQIVND (reference sequence). Deletions cut 9 bases from V and 5 bases from J, with 14 bases between. DNA for the CDR3: TGTGCCAGCCGGACCCGGGCCTATCAGCCCCAGCATTTT. It yields the protein CASRTRAYQPQHF. The complete variable domain, with remaining parts taken from reference TRBV19 and TRBJ1-5, reads DGGITQSPKYLFRKEGQNVTLSCEQNLNHDAMYWYRQDPGQGLRLIYYSQIVNDFQKGDIAEGYSVSREKKESFPLTVTSAQKNPTAFYLCASRTRAYQPQHFGDGTRLSIL.

About this clone: Other DNA sequences in the sample encode the same CDR3. The genes are TRBV7-9 and TRBJ2-3; D unresolved. The CDR3 has 13 residues. The germline V and J ends were trimmed by 4 bases and 1 base, with 6 bases remaining between them. CDR1 is SEHNR and CDR2 is FQNEAQ in the germline V gene (reference sequence). The CDR3 reads CASSSQGTDTQYF. In DNA form, the CDR3 reads TGTGCCAGCAGCTCCCAGGGCACAGATACGCAGTATTTT.

This CDR3 reads CASSLIGTGYQETQYF. In nucleotides, the CDR3 is TGTGCCAGCAGCTTGATAGGGACAGGTTACCAAGAGACCCAGTACTTC. V and J are TRBV5-6 and TRBJ2-5, with TRBD1 matching over 8 bases. This CDR3 contains 16 residues. J was trimmed by 0 bases and V by 1 base; bases with no gene match: 5. Per germline, CDR1 SGHDT and CDR2 YYEEEE.

The CDR3 is CASRSGDVGNTIYF. CDR3 bases: TGTGCCAGCAGGTCTGGGGACGTCGGAAACACCATATATTTT. The chain employs TRBV2 and TRBJ1-3; D may be TRBD1 (5 bases). This CDR3 comprises 14 residues. Deletions cut 6 bases from V and 4 bases from J, with 13 bases between. Germline CDR1 SNHLY, CDR2 FYNNEI. Complete variable domain (other parts from reference TRBV2 and TRBJ1-3): EPEVTQTPSHQVTQMGQEVILRCVPISNHLYFYWYRQILGQKVEFLVSFYNNEISEKSEIFDDQFSVERPDGSNFTLKIRSTKLEDSAMYFCASRSGDVGNTIYFGEGSWLTVV.

V and J are TRBV5-1 and TRBJ2-2; 8 bases are a match to TRBD2. CDR3 length: 16 amino acids. CDR1 SGHRS and CDR2 YFSETQ come from the germline V gene. V lost 4 bases and J lost 4; bases outside the gene matches: 9. The CDR3 bases are TGCGCCAGCAGCCCTATAGCGGGGCGGGCCACCGGGGAGCTGTTTTTT. This gives the protein CASSPIAGRATGELFF.

The chain combines TRBV6-5 with TRBJ1-1; D gene unclear. Trimming shortened V by 0 bases and J by 5 bases, and 13 bases separated the two germline ends. Looked up from germline, CDR1 is MNHEY and CDR2 is SVGAGI. The CDR3 contains 15 residues. CDR3 protein: CASSYSGHKRTEAFF. CDR3 bases: TGTGCCAGCAGTTACTCGGGTCATAAGAGGACTGAAGCTTTCTTT.

This sequence joins TRBV6-2 or TRBV6-3 and TRBJ2-1, with D hard to call. CDR3 length equals 17 residues. Germline lookup yields CDR1 MNHEY and CDR2 SVGEGT. The V and J ends lost 2 bases and 0 bases respectively, with 14 bases between them. CDR3 DNA sequence: TGTGCCAGCAGTTACCCCCCCCCGAGCAGCTCCTACAATGAGCAGTTCTTC. This codes for CASSYPPPSSSYNEQFF.

The chain carries TRBV20-1 and TRBJ1-2; D gene ambiguous. With 1 base removed from V and 4 bases from J, the gap between germline ends came to 4 bases. CDR3 length: 11 amino acids. The germline V gene has CDR1 DFQATT and CDR2 SNEGSKA (reference sequence). CDR3 DNA: TGCAGTGCTAGAGCGTCCTATGGCTACACCTTC. Translating gives CSARASYGYTF.

This clone was seen just once. The chain combines TRBV28 with TRBJ1-2; the D gene is possibly TRBD1 (5 bases). The germline gives CDR1 MDHEN, CDR2 SYDVKM. The V end lost 3 bases, the J end lost 2 bases, and 13 bases lay between the germline ends. This CDR3 comprises 15 residues. The CDR3 sequence is CASSFGGDGNYGYTF. DNA of the CDR3: TGTGCCAGCAGTTTCGGAGGGGATGGGAACTATGGCTACACCTTC.

The chain carries TRBV5-1 and TRBJ2-7, with 11 bases that match TRBD1. Unmatched junction bases numbered 6, after V lost 0 bases and J lost 4 bases. The germline CDR1 and CDR2 sequences are SGHRS and YFSETQ. The CDR3 has 16 amino acids. The CDR3 loop is CASSLVWTGGVYEQYF. CDR3 DNA: TGCGCCAGCAGCTTGGTTTGGACAGGGGGCGTGTACGAGCAGTACTTC.

Written as DNA, the CDR3 is TGTGCCAGCAGCAAAGTAGGGGGGTGGTATGGCTACACCTTC. Its translation is CASSKVGGWYGYTF. V is TRBV21-1 and J is TRBJ1-2. TRBV21-1 is given as a pseudogene. The CDR3 loop spans 14 amino acids.